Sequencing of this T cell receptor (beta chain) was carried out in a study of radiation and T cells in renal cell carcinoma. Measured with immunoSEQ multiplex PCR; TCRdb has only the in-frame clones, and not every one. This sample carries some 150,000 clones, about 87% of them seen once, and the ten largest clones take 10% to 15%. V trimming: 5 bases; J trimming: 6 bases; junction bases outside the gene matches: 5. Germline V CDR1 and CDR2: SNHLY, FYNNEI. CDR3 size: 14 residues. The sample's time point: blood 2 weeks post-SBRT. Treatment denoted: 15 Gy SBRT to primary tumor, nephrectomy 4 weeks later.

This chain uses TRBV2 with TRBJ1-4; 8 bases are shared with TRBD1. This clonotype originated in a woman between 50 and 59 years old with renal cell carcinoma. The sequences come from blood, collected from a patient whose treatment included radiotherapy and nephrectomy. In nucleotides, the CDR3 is TGTGCCAGCAGTAAACAGGGGGGATATGAAAAACTGTTTTTT. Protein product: CASSKQGGYEKLFF.